The rows below give T cell receptor beta chains drawn from one sample of a study of T cell changes during pregnancy in multiple sclerosis. Data came from immunoSEQ multiplex PCR; TCRdb stores just in-frame clones and leaves some out. The sample consists of about 44,000 clones, 94% of them appearing once. The sequences come from CD4+ T cells from peripheral blood mononuclear cells, collected in the first trimester of pregnancy. Source of these receptors: a female donor with multiple sclerosis, enrolled in a pregnancy study. The CDR3 runs from the conserved cysteine through the conserved F or W. The D gene is left open where the match is weak. The size of a clone is reported for some rows only, either as once, few or many, or as a class for expanded clones.

>TRBV6-1|TRBJ1-5|.|few
CASRRGDNQPQHF
TGTGCCAGCAGGCGGGGAGACAATCAGCCCCAGCATTTT
>TRBV6-1|TRBJ1-2|.|.
CASSDGGALDYGYTF
TGTGCCAGCAGTGACGGGGGGGCCTTAGACTATGGCTACACCTTC
>TRBV5-1|TRBJ2-5|TRBD2|.
CASSSGGVQETQYF
TGCGCCAGCAGTAGCGGGGGGGTCCAAGAGACCCAGTACTTC
>TRBV2|TRBJ2-7|.|.
CASSPQEQYF
TGTGCCAGCAGCCCCCAAGAGCAGTACTTC
>TRBV6-5|TRBJ1-1|.|.
CASSRAGPHTEAFF
TGTGCCAGCAGTAGGGCAGGGCCTCACACTGAAGCTTTCTTT
>TRBV12-2|TRBJ1-2|.|.
CASRSERIKGRGAPNYGYTF
TGTGCAAGTCGCTCCGAGCGGATCAAGGGCAGGGGAGCCCCGAACTATGGCTACACCTTC
>TRBV5-6|TRBJ2-7|TRBD2|once
CASSPPSGGYEQYF
TGTGCCAGCAGCCCCCCGAGCGGGGGATACGAGCAGTACTTC
>TRBV19|TRBJ2-1|TRBD1|.
CARLRDRDNEQFF
TGTGCCAGACTCCGGGACAGGGACAATGAGCAGTTCTTC
>TRBV19|TRBJ1-3|.|.
CASSIAGAAGNTIYF
TGTGCCAGTAGTATAGCTGGGGCGGCTGGAAACACCATATATTTT
>TRBV7-8|TRBJ1-1|.|.
CASSLSPWSTEAFF
TGTGCCAGCAGCTTAAGCCCGTGGAGTACTGAAGCTTTCTTT
>TRBV7-9|TRBJ1-2|TRBD1|.
CASSTPGTGHGYTF
TGTGCCAGCAGCACCCCCGGGACAGGGCATGGCTACACCTTC
>TRBV1|TRBJ1-2|.|.
CTSSQVREDNYGYTF
TGCACCAGCAGCCAAGTCAGGGAAGATAACTATGGCTACACCTTC
>TRBV19|TRBJ1-5|.|once
CASSIVGGEQPQHF
TGTGCCAGTAGTATTGTTGGGGGGGAACAGCCCCAGCATTTT
>TRBV18|TRBJ1-1|.|.
CASSRTQNTEAFF
TGTGCCAGCTCTAGGACACAGAACACTGAAGCTTTCTTT
>TRBV12-5|TRBJ1-1|TRBD1|once
CASGSDRGKEAFF
TGTGCTAGTGGTTCCGACAGGGGGAAGGAAGCTTTCTTT
>TRBV2|TRBJ1-6|.|.
CASSESRGKVGTLLHF
TGTGCCAGCAGTGAGTCCAGGGGTAAAGTAGGGACCCTCCTCCACTTT
>TRBV2|TRBJ1-4|.|.
CASSSGGVPNEKLFF
TGTGCCAGCAGTTCGGGGGGAGTACCTAATGAAAAACTGTTTTTT
>TRBV4-1|TRBJ1-1|.|.
CASSQAPRGQPEAFF
TGCGCCAGCAGCCAAGCCCCAAGAGGACAGCCGGAAGCTTTCTTT
>TRBV2|TRBJ2-2|.|once
CASSSLRNGGGELFF
TGTGCCAGCAGTTCCCTCAGAAATGGTGGCGGGGAGCTGTTTTTT
>TRBV7-8|TRBJ1-5|TRBD1|.
CASSSGQEIPQPQHF
TGTGCCAGCAGCTCCGGACAGGAAATCCCTCAGCCCCAGCATTTT
>TRBV6-6|TRBJ2-3|.|.
CASNIAGTQYF
TGTGCCAGCAACATAGCAGGGACGCAGTATTTT
>TRBV18|TRBJ1-3|.|.
CASSRADSGNTIYF
TGTGCCAGCTCACGGGCTGACTCTGGAAACACCATATATTTT
>TRBV20-1|TRBJ2-1|.|.
CSASPGESLFF
TGCAGTGCTAGCCCCGGGGAGAGCTTGTTCTTC
>TRBV6-5|TRBJ2-7|.|.
CAISAGASYEQYF
TGTGCCATCTCTGCAGGGGCCTCCTACGAGCAGTACTTC
>TRBV2|TRBJ1-6|TRBD1|.
CASKRTGINSPLHF
TGTGCCAGCAAACGGACAGGGATAAATTCACCCCTCCACTTT
>TRBV18|TRBJ2-2|TRBD1|.
CASSPLATGVSGELFF
TGTGCCAGCTCACCGCTGGCGACAGGGGTGAGCGGGGAGCTGTTTTTT
>TRBV5-4|TRBJ1-2|.|.
CASSIDNNYGYTF
TGTGCCAGCAGCATAGACAATAACTATGGCTACACCTTC